Following are 5 T cell receptor beta chains from one sample sequenced in a study of cytotoxic CD8 clonotypes in ibrutinib-treated CLL. Profiling relied on immunoSEQ multiplex PCR, and the TCRdb table lists in-frame clones only, not all of them. The sample records about 300,000 clones, 76% being singletons. The sample was PBMCs, taken at disease progression, from a patient treated with ibrutinib. The receptor set was obtained from a human donor with chronic lymphocytic leukemia.

This clone was picked up a small number of times. The chain links TRBV6-1 to TRBJ2-7; 10 bases line up with TRBD1. This CDR3 comprises 14 residues. CDR1 and CDR2 (germline): MNHNS, SASEGT. V shed 4 bases and J 4 bases; nucleotides not matched to a gene: 4. The CDR3 here is CASSATGGRYEQYF. For the CDR3, the DNA is TGTGCCAGCAGTGCGACAGGGGGCCGTTACGAGCAGTACTTC.

This chain links TRBV29-1 with TRBJ2-7; D not certain. This CDR3 has 12 residues. Trimming shortened V by 3 bases and J by 6 bases, and 12 bases separated the two germline ends. CDR1 and CDR2 (germline): SQVTM, ANQGSEA. CDR3: CSVETTSREQYF. CDR3 DNA: TGCAGCGTTGAGACAACTTCTCGCGAGCAGTACTTC.

The chain is built from TRBV5-1 and TRBJ2-3, with D uncertain. Germline loops: CDR1 SGHRS, CDR2 YFSETQ. Trimming removed 3 bases at V and 2 bases at J, with 7 bases between. The CDR3 spans 13 residues. CDR3: CASSSALTDTQYF. DNA for the CDR3: TGCGCCAGCAGCTCCGCCCTCACAGATACGCAGTATTTT.

The rearrangement joins TRBV5-6 to TRBJ1-2, with TRBD1 matching 9 bases. V gave up 3 bases and J gave up 5 bases; unmatched junction bases: 5. Germline-derived CDR1 and CDR2 are SGHDT and YYEEEE. CDR3 length equals 14 residues. CDR3 sequence reads: CASSSRTGDYGYTF. The DNA for the CDR3 is TGTGCCAGCAGCTCAAGGACAGGGGATTATGGCTACACCTTC.

The rearrangement uses TRBV5-4 and TRBJ2-7; 13 bases line up with TRBD2. CDR3 size: 15 residues. J lost 6 bases, V lost 4 bases, and 7 bases had no gene match. Germline V CDR1 and CDR2: SGHNT, YYREEE (reference sequence). CDR3 coding DNA: TGTGCCAGCAGCCCCCGTGGGACTAGCGGGATCGAGCAGTACTTC. Translating it yields CASSPRGTSGIEQYF.